This T cell receptor beta chain originates from a study of cytomegalovirus exposure and HLA in healthy donors. Study at large: A subsequent analysis reported that the roughly 120 validation repertoires were produced on the same platform that had also been used for the roughly 670 first-cohort repertoires.

Sequenced by immunoSEQ multiplex PCR; TCRdb stores in-frame clones only, minus some. The sample lists 76,000 or so clones, 90% to 95% occurring once. Study results and caveats: Among TCR beta chains, those listed as cytomegalovirus-associated numbered roughly 150.

To note about this clone: Its antigen is currently unknown.

CDR3 length equals 14 residues. Germline lookup yields CDR1 SEHNR and CDR2 FQNEAQ (reference sequence). Trimming removed 5 bases from V and 5 bases from J, with 12 bases in between. V gene TRBV7-9 combines with J gene TRBJ1-4; D remains unclear. Sequencing was performed on PBMCs. This receptor was obtained from a young woman in good health and CMV-seronegative. The CDR3 nucleotides are TGTGCCAGCAGCCGCCGGGAACTAAATGAAAAACTGTTTTTT. This gives the protein CASSRRELNEKLFF.